Listed here are 29 T cell receptor beta chains from one sample, sequenced in a study of shared clonotypes between healthy human individuals. Using immunoSEQ multiplex PCR, the repertoire was profiled, and TCRdb retains in-frame clones only, with some absent. The data hold 2 million to 2.5 million clones, with 90% to 95% observed a single time. The specimen was naive CD4+ T cells from PBMCs. Documented subset: CD45RA+ positively selected. Receptors were obtained from a man younger than 35 in good health. Some clones in this sample may be carry-over from other donors' samples.

The V call is TRBV11-2, the J call TRBJ2-1, with TRBD2 matching 9 bases. V trimming: 3 bases; J trimming: 2 bases; junction bases outside the gene matches: 14. The CDR3 is made up of 19 amino acids. Germline V CDR1 and CDR2: SGHAT, FQNNGV. The CDR3 region is CASSFRGGLAGRAYNEQFF. The CDR3 DNA sequence: TGTGCCAGCAGCTTTAGGGGGGGCCTAGCGGGAAGGGCCTACAATGAGCAGTTCTTC.

The CDR3 is CAWSRRSGSTPYEQYF. The CDR3 region has the DNA TGTGCCTGGAGTCGGAGGTCTGGCAGCACACCATACGAGCAGTACTTC. The V and J genes are TRBV30 and TRBJ2-7; D is perhaps TRBD2 (5 bases). Deletions cut 2 bases from V and 4 bases from J, with 21 bases between. The CDR3 sequence is 16 residues long. CDR1 is GTSNPN and CDR2 is SVGIG in the germline V gene (reference sequence).

The chain has TRBV29-1 and TRBJ1-1; 7 bases line up with TRBD1. Germline values: CDR1 SQVTM, CDR2 ANQGSEA. The CDR3 consists of 13 residues. The V and J ends lost 3 bases and 3 bases, in that order; junction bases with no gene match: 4. CDR3 residues: CSVDKGAYTEAFF. As DNA, the CDR3 is TGCAGCGTTGATAAGGGGGCGTACACTGAAGCTTTCTTT.

This chain uses TRBV2 with TRBJ2-4; no reliable D call. The germline gives CDR1 SNHLY, CDR2 FYNNEI. The CDR3 sequence is 13 residues long. Trimming left V 6 bases short and J 5 bases short, with 11 bases between. This chain's CDR3 is CASSPGPENIQYF. The CDR3 DNA is TGTGCCAGCAGCCCCGGCCCTGAAAACATTCAGTACTTC.

This chain links TRBV19 with TRBJ2-7; TRBD1 matches at 9 bases. Germline V gives CDR1 LNHDA, CDR2 SQIVND (reference sequence). The V segment lost 0 bases and the J segment 0 bases; nucleotides outside the gene matches: 9. There are 18 residues in the CDR3. The CDR3 DNA sequence: TGTGCCAGTAGTATAGATGGTCCCGGACAGGGGCTCTCCTACGAGCAGTACTTC. Translated, it gives CASSIDGPGQGLSYEQYF.

The CDR3 DNA reads as TGTGCCAGCACCCTAGCGGGAGGGGCGTCCTACGAGCAGTACTTC. Translating gives CASTLAGGASYEQYF. The V gene is TRBV7-2, the J gene TRBJ2-7, with 12 nucleotides matching TRBD2. From germline, CDR1 is SGHTA and CDR2 FQGNSA. J lost 1 base, V lost 7 bases, and 5 bases had no gene match. The CDR3 loop spans 15 amino acids. The variable domain in full, with the rest retrieved from reference TRBV7-2 and TRBJ2-7, is GAGVSQSPSNKVTEKGKDVELRCDPISGHTALYWYRQSLGQGLEFLIYFQGNSAPDKSGLPSDRFSAERTGGSVSTLTIQRTQQEDSAVYLCASTLAGGASYEQYFGPGTRLTVT.

The chain links TRBV5-6 to TRBJ2-7; TRBD2 matches at 11 bases. The CDR3 is made up of 15 amino acids. Trimming cost V 3 bases and J 0 bases; bases outside gene matches: 2. CDR1 is SGHDT and CDR2 is YYEEEE in the germline V gene. The CDR3 loop is CASSSSGRSSYEQYF. The CDR3 bases are TGTGCCAGCAGCTCTAGCGGGAGGAGCTCCTACGAGCAGTACTTC.

The rearrangement links TRBV28 to TRBJ1-1, with D unclear. V was clipped by 6 bases and J by 0 bases, with 8 bases between them. Germline assignment: CDR1 MDHEN and CDR2 SYDVKM. The CDR3 has 13 amino acids. The chain's CDR3 is CASSQSLNTEAFF. The CDR3 DNA follows: TGTGCCAGCAGCCAGAGTTTGAACACTGAAGCTTTCTTT.

This chain uses TRBV19 with TRBJ1-2; the D is unclear. The CDR3 extends over 17 amino acids. V gave up 1 base and J gave up 0 bases, with 15 bases separating them. Germline V gene data show CDR1 as LNHDA and CDR2 as SQIVND (reference sequence). CDR3 in amino acids: CASSIASLEPANYGYTF. The CDR3 coding sequence is TGTGCCAGTAGTATAGCCTCACTCGAGCCCGCTAACTATGGCTACACCTTC.

The chain combines TRBV28 with TRBJ2-5; 7 bases fit TRBD1. From germline, CDR1 is MDHEN and CDR2 SYDVKM. The V and J ends lost 5 bases and 2 bases, in that order; junction bases with no gene match: 11. The CDR3 length is 16 residues. For the CDR3, the DNA is TGTGCCAGCAGTACCTACGGGACAGCGATACAAGAGACCCAGTACTTC. This sequence encodes CASSTYGTAIQETQYF.

This clone was recorded only once. The V call is TRBV7-3, the J call TRBJ2-7; possible D gene TRBD2, 5 bases. CDR1 is SGHTA, CDR2 FQGTGA, per germline. With 0 bases removed from V and 2 bases from J, the gap between germline ends came to 11 bases. This CDR3 comprises 15 residues. The chain's CDR3 is CASSLTHGVTYEQYF. The DNA of the CDR3 is TGTGCCAGCAGCTTAACTCACGGGGTTACCTACGAGCAGTACTTC.

This rearrangement joins TRBV11-2 to TRBJ2-1; possible D gene TRBD2, 5 bases. There are 16 residues in the CDR3. Trimming left V 5 bases short and J 3 bases short, with 17 bases between. CDR1 is SGHAT and CDR2 is FQNNGV in the germline V gene. In DNA, the CDR3 is TGTGCCAGCAGCGACGGAGGCGACATTATCTACAATGAGCAGTTCTTC. Translation gives CASSDGGDIIYNEQFF. Variable domain in full (rest from reference TRBV11-2 and TRBJ2-1): EAGVAQSPRYKIIEKRQSVAFWCNPISGHATLYWYQQILGQGPKLLIQFQNNGVVDDSQLPKDRFSAERLKGVDSTLKIQPAKLEDSAVYLCASSDGGDIIYNEQFFGPGTRLTVL.

The rearrangement joins TRBV6-5 to TRBJ1-1; 12 nucleotides agree with TRBD1. Losses at the gene ends were 6 bases for V and 7 bases for J; bases not matched to a gene: 6. The germline gives CDR1 MNHEY, CDR2 SVGAGI. The CDR3 totals 14 residues. This CDR3 reads CASRLGQGAGEAFF. CDR3 coding DNA: TGTGCCAGCAGACTGGGACAGGGGGCAGGTGAAGCTTTCTTT.

V usage is TRBV7-2 and J usage is TRBJ2-7, with D uncertain. The V end was cut by 5 bases, the J end by 5 bases, with 10 bases between. Germline V gene sequence: CDR1 SGHTA, CDR2 FQGNSA. There are 12 residues in the CDR3. The CDR3 DNA follows: TGTGCCAGCAGCCGAACCATCAACGAGCAGTACTTC. It specifies CASSRTINEQYF.

The gene calls are TRBV5-1 and TRBJ2-2, with D possibly being TRBD1 (5 bases). The CDR3 has 16 amino acids. Germline-derived CDR1 and CDR2 are SGHRS and YFSETQ. Trimming took 0 bases from V and 6 from J, leaving 15 bases between them. The DNA of the CDR3 is TGCGCCAGCAGCTTGGAGGGGATTGGTAACGCCGGGGAGCTGTTTTTT. Encoded protein: CASSLEGIGNAGELFF. Based on the CDR3 plus reference TRBV5-1 and TRBJ2-2, the full variable domain is KAGVTQTPRYLIKTRGQQVTLSCSPISGHRSVSWYQQTPGQGLQFLFEYFSETQRNKGNFPGRFSGRQFSNSRSEMNVSTLELGDSALYLCASSLEGIGNAGELFFGEGSRLTVL.

The chain employs TRBV28 and TRBJ1-2, with unresolved D. This CDR3 contains 14 residues. Per the germline V gene, CDR1 is MDHEN and CDR2 is SYDVKM. The germline V and J ends were trimmed by 3 bases and 7 bases, with 15 bases remaining between them. CDR3 sequence reads: CASSLYNLKGGYTF. For the CDR3, the DNA is TGTGCCAGCAGTTTGTACAACCTAAAGGGTGGCTACACCTTC.

The V and J genes are TRBV18 and TRBJ2-3, with 7 bases aligning to TRBD2. The CDR3 contains 16 residues. With 0 bases clipped from V and 2 bases from J, the junction kept 5 bases outside the gene matches. Germline V gene data show CDR1 as KGHSH and CDR2 as LQKENI. Here the CDR3 reads CASSPPNSGFTDTQYF. Written as DNA, the CDR3 is TGTGCCAGCTCACCACCGAATAGCGGGTTCACAGATACGCAGTATTTT. Full variable domain (remainder filled in from reference TRBV18 and TRBJ2-3): NAGVMQNPRHLVRRRGQEARLRCSPMKGHSHVYWYRQLPEEGLKFMVYLQKENIIDESGMPKERFSAEFPKEGPSILRIQQVVRGDSAAYFCASSPPNSGFTDTQYFGPGTRLTVL.

The CDR3 nucleotides are TGTGCCAGCAGCTCCCGGGACAACGAGGCGGGAAACACCATATATTTT. Translation gives CASSSRDNEAGNTIYF. The chain carries TRBV9 and TRBJ1-3, with a possible D match to TRBD1 (6 bases). Germline CDR1 is SGDLS and CDR2 is YYNGEE. V was pared by 4 bases and J by 4 bases, with 18 bases between. The CDR3 loop spans 16 amino acids. Variable domain in full (rest from reference TRBV9 and TRBJ1-3): DSGVTQTPKHLITATGQRVTLRCSPRSGDLSVYWYQQSLDQGLQFLIQYYNGEERAKGNILERFSAQQFPDLHSELNLSSLELGDSALYFCASSSRDNEAGNTIYFGEGSWLTVV.

The chain recombines TRBV5-5 with TRBJ1-4; no reliable D call. Trimming shortened V by 0 bases and J by 9 bases, and 15 bases separated the two germline ends. CDR1 is SGHKS, CDR2 YYEKEE, per germline (reference sequence). This CDR3 is built from 15 residues. As DNA, the CDR3 is TGTGCCAGCAGCTTGGGTGGACTATCGGAAAAAAAACTGTTTTTT. The encoded protein is CASSLGGLSEKKLFF.

This clone was detected once. The V and J genes are TRBV30 and TRBJ2-1; the match to TRBD2 covers 12 bases. CDR1 GTSNPN and CDR2 SVGIG come from the germline V gene (reference sequence). Germline trimming cut 4 bases from V and 9 bases from J; bases unmatched to any gene: 1. The CDR3 is made up of 12 amino acids. In DNA, the CDR3 is TGTGCCTGGACTAGCGGGAGGGGTGAGCAGTTCTTC. Translated: CAWTSGRGEQFF.

This chain uses TRBV28 with TRBJ2-2, with D perhaps matching TRBD2 (6 bases). The germline CDR1 and CDR2 sequences are MDHEN and SYDVKM. Trimming removed 5 bases at V and 3 bases at J, with 22 bases between. This CDR3 has 18 amino acids. The CDR3 loop reads CASSGGRGQGPYTGELFF. The CDR3 region has the DNA TGTGCCAGCAGTGGAGGGCGGGGTCAGGGCCCGTACACCGGGGAGCTGTTTTTT.

V usage is TRBV5-1 and J usage is TRBJ1-1, with D unclear. Looked up from germline, CDR1 is SGHRS and CDR2 is YFSETQ. Trimming removed 0 bases from V and 0 bases from J, with 9 bases in between. The CDR3 sequence is 15 residues long. The CDR3, as DNA: TGCGCCAGCAGCTTGGAGGAGGGATTGAACACTGAAGCTTTCTTT. Protein sequence: CASSLEEGLNTEAFF.

Only one count was recorded for this clone. This chain uses TRBV11-2 with TRBJ2-1; 7 bases map to TRBD2. Trimming took 1 base from V and 15 from J; bases not matched to a gene: 6. The length of the CDR3 is 12 residues. From germline, CDR1 is SGHAT and CDR2 FQNNGV. The CDR3, as DNA: TGTGCCAGCAGCTTAGGGGGCGGGAGTTGGTTCTTC. It specifies CASSLGGGSWFF.

CDR3 region: CASSPTSGGIYNEQFF. As DNA, the CDR3 is TGCGCCAGCAGTCCAACTAGCGGGGGGATCTACAATGAGCAGTTCTTC. This chain connects TRBV5-1 to TRBJ2-1; 12 positions agree with TRBD2. The CDR3 extends over 16 amino acids. The V and J ends lost 5 bases and 3 bases, in that order; junction bases with no gene match: 6. Germline CDR1 and CDR2: SGHRS and YFSETQ.

This chain links TRBV28 with TRBJ1-2; D is unclear. Trimming shortened V by 1 base and J by 8 bases, and 8 bases separated the two germline ends. The CDR3 is 12 amino acids. Germline loops: CDR1 MDHEN, CDR2 SYDVKM. CDR3 sequence reads: CASSLFTRGYTF. The CDR3 DNA reads TGTGCCAGCAGTTTATTTACGAGAGGCTACACCTTC.

This clone has just one count. This chain uses TRBV2 with TRBJ2-2; TRBD1 agrees at 7 bases. Trimming took 6 bases from V and 7 from J; bases not matched to a gene: 8. Germline V gene lookup returns CDR1 SNHLY and CDR2 FYNNEI. The CDR3 length is 14 residues. The CDR3 DNA is TGTGCCAGCAGCGCAACAGGGGCTAGCGGGGAGCTGTTTTTT. Protein product: CASSATGASGELFF.

V and J are TRBV7-9 and TRBJ2-7, with a tentative D call TRBD1 (6 bases). CDR3 length: 13 amino acids. The V gene's germline CDR1 is SEHNR and CDR2 FQNEAQ (reference sequence). Trimming left V 5 bases short and J 3 bases short, with 11 bases between. CDR3 in DNA: TGTGCCAGCAGCCCCCGGGACATCTACGAGCAGTACTTC. Translation gives CASSPRDIYEQYF.

The V and J genes are TRBV5-1 and TRBJ2-7; D not resolved. CDR1 is SGHRS, CDR2 YFSETQ, per germline. The CDR3 contains 13 residues. The V end lost 1 base, the J end lost 3 bases, and 8 bases lay between the germline ends. The CDR3 region has the DNA TGCGCCAGCAGCTTGACAGAATACTACGAGCAGTACTTC. It codes for CASSLTEYYEQYF. Using reference TRBV5-1 and TRBJ2-7 for the parts outside the CDR3, the full variable domain is KAGVTQTPRYLIKTRGQQVTLSCSPISGHRSVSWYQQTPGQGLQFLFEYFSETQRNKGNFPGRFSGRQFSNSRSEMNVSTLELGDSALYLCASSLTEYYEQYFGPGTRLTVT.

This sequence joins TRBV6-1 and TRBJ2-7; maybe TRBD2 (6 bases). Trimming pared 0 bases from V and 2 bases from J, leaving 14 bases between. Germline CDR1 and CDR2: MNHNS and SASEGT. The CDR3 has 16 amino acids. The CDR3 here is CASSEAAGRGTYEQYF. CDR3 DNA: TGTGCCAGCAGTGAAGCGGCGGGACGGGGAACCTACGAGCAGTACTTC.